This T cell receptor (beta chain) is drawn from a study of shared clonotypes between healthy human individuals. As for the study in general: The study used three CD4 naive, three CD4 memory, two CD8 naive and one CD8 memory plate per donor.

The test was conducted at deep level. The repertoire was sequenced with immunoSEQ multiplex PCR; TCRdb's copy has only in-frame clones and lacks some. Here the sample spans approximately 720,000 clones, roughly 78% being singletons. Germline V gene lookup returns CDR1 SGHTA and CDR2 FQGTGA. V was pared by 11 bases and J by 6 bases, with 9 bases of the junction left unmatched. The CDR3 length is 12 residues. Study-wide findings and caveats: Naive subsets, compared against memory subsets, generally had larger estimated richness values.

In the case of this clone: Its antigen remains unidentified.

The chain uses TRBV7-3 and TRBJ2-7; 8 bases are shared with TRBD2. This clonotype originated in a woman aged 30 to 39 in good health. The sample was memory CD4+ T cells sorted from blood. Subset given: CD45RA-negative fraction. As DNA, the CDR3 is TGTGCCGCAGGGCGGGAGGAGGGCGAGCAGTACTTC. This codes for CAAGREEGEQYF.